The 3 T cell receptor beta chains presented below share a single source sample, sequenced in a study of T cells in Graves' hyperthyroidism and ophthalmopathy. From RNA transcripts, TCR beta CDR3 regions were amplified. HTBI primers drove first-round RT-PCR of the TCR CDR3. TCRdb reanalysed the multiplex PCR reads using MiXCR and keeps one entry per CDR3 protein. Among 390,000 or so distinct CDR3 sequences listed, around 15% were seen once. The sequenced sample was blood. The receptors were gathered from a man younger than 30 with Graves' ophthalmopathy.

The chain recombines TRBV11-3 with TRBJ1-6; 10 nucleotides line up with TRBD1. This CDR3 contains 15 residues. V gave up 5 bases and J gave up 8 bases; unmatched junction bases: 6. The germline gives CDR1 SGHNT, CDR2 YENEEA. The CDR3: CASSRGQGRDSPLHF. CDR3 coding DNA: TGTGCCAGCAGCCGGGGACAGGGGCGGGATTCACCCCTCCACTTT.

V is TRBV7-3 and J is TRBJ2-3, with 8 bases identical to TRBD2. Germline trimming cut 5 bases from V and 6 bases from J; bases unmatched to any gene: 10. The germline V gene encodes CDR1 SGHTA and CDR2 FQGTGA. The CDR3 totals 15 residues. The CDR3 protein is CASSEGGTRRDTQYF. As DNA, the CDR3 is TGTGCCAGCAGCGAAGGGGGGACTAGAAGGGATACGCAGTATTTT. Complete variable domain (other parts from reference TRBV7-3 and TRBJ2-3): GAGVSQTPSNKVTEKGKYVELRCDPISGHTALYWYRQSLGQGPEFLIYFQGTGAADDSGLPNDRFFAVRPEGSVSTLKIQRTERGDSAVYLCASSEGGTRRDTQYFGPGTRLTVL.

This clonotype was counted a few times. V is TRBV29-1 and J is TRBJ1-4; unclear D gene. Germline CDR1 and CDR2: SQVTM and ANQGSEA. V dropped 6 bases and J dropped 3 bases, with 17 bases sitting between them. The CDR3 runs 15 residues. The DNA of the CDR3 is TGCAGCGTCCTAAATCTACGGGCGGCTAATGAAAAACTGTTTTTT. This translates into CSVLNLRAANEKLFF.